These 8 T cell receptor beta chains originate from one sample sequenced in a study of T cell changes during pregnancy in multiple sclerosis. Here immunoSEQ multiplex PCR was the method, and the copy in TCRdb shows in-frame clones only, minus some. The profile shows tens of thousands of clones, almost 95% of them singletons. Sequencing used peripheral blood, obtained in the first trimester of pregnancy. Source of these receptors: a female donor with multiple sclerosis, enrolled in a pregnancy study.

V and J are TRBV25-1 and TRBJ1-5, with TRBD1 matching 9 bases. The CDR3 totals 14 residues. J was trimmed by 7 bases and V by 6 bases; bases with no gene match: 7. Per the germline V gene, CDR1 is MGHDK and CDR2 is SYGVNS. CDR3 in DNA: TGTGCCAGCAGGGCTACAGGGGGCCAACAGCCCCAGCATTTT. The encoded protein is CASRATGGQQPQHF.

The chain uses TRBV10-3 and TRBJ2-1, with 7 nucleotides matching TRBD1. The CDR3 covers 15 residues. V lost 6 bases, J lost 7 bases, and 12 bases stayed unmatched. Germline-derived CDR1 and CDR2 are ENHRY and SYGVKD. The CDR3 loop reads CAIRPDLTGTNEQFF. CDR3 nucleotides: TGTGCCATCAGGCCAGACCTGACAGGGACGAATGAGCAGTTCTTC.

The chain joins TRBV29-1 to TRBJ2-7, with D possibly TRBD2 on 7 matching bases. Germline V gives CDR1 SQVTM, CDR2 ANQGSEA. CDR3 length: 12 residues. Between the trimmed V and J ends, which lost 7 bases and 5 bases, there was a span of 15 bases. In DNA form, the CDR3 reads TGCAGCGCCGGAAGGGGGGGGGACGAGCAGTACTTC. Residues: CSAGRGGDEQYF.

This clone has a single count. The J gene is TRBJ2-5, the V gene TRBV4-3, with TRBD1 matching 10 bases. J was trimmed by 6 bases and V by 6 bases; bases with no gene match: 10. Germline values: CDR1 LGHNA, CDR2 YSLEER. The CDR3 runs 15 residues. The CDR3 spells CASSISRTGGQTQYF. Here the CDR3 DNA reads TGCGCCAGCAGTATCAGCAGGACAGGGGGACAGACCCAGTACTTC.

This clone has only one observation. The gene calls are TRBV2 and TRBJ1-1; D gene unclear. This CDR3 has 15 residues. In germline, CDR1 is SNHLY, CDR2 FYNNEI. V lost 6 bases and J lost 2, with 16 bases in between. This chain's CDR3 is CASRNLIEGNTEAFF. The CDR3 DNA is TGTGCCAGCAGAAACCTGATTGAGGGAAACACTGAAGCTTTCTTT.

The chain uses TRBV10-3 and TRBJ2-7, with 10 bases aligning to TRBD1. The length of the CDR3 is 12 residues. CDR1 is ENHRY and CDR2 is SYGVKD in the germline V gene. J was trimmed by 2 bases and V by 10 bases; bases with no gene match: 2. CDR3 amino acids: CATGQGAYEQYF. CDR3 in DNA: TGTGCCACCGGACAGGGGGCCTACGAGCAGTACTTC.

V and J are TRBV5-5 and TRBJ2-7; tentative D call: TRBD2 (5 bases). V shed 1 base and J shed 0 bases, with 8 bases lying between them. The CDR3 spans 14 residues. From germline, CDR1 is SGHKS and CDR2 YYEKEE (reference sequence). CDR3 region: CASSLSGSSYEQYF. In nucleotides, the CDR3 is TGTGCCAGCAGCTTGTCTGGGAGCTCCTACGAGCAGTACTTC. Variable domain in full (rest from reference TRBV5-5 and TRBJ2-7): DAGVTQSPTHLIKTRGQQVTLRCSPISGHKSVSWYQQVLGQGPQFIFQYYEKEERGRGNFPDRFSARQFPNYSSELNVNALLLGDSALYLCASSLSGSSYEQYFGPGTRLTVT.

This rearrangement joins TRBV2 to TRBJ2-1; 10 positions match TRBD2. This CDR3 region has 15 residues. V lost 8 bases to trimming and J lost 10 bases; unmatched junction nucleotides: 14. CDR1 is SNHLY and CDR2 is FYNNEI in the germline V gene. CDR3 nucleotides: TGTGCCAGCTCATACCTAGCGGGGGTGGCAGGGGAGCAGTTCTTC. This sequence encodes CASSYLAGVAGEQFF.